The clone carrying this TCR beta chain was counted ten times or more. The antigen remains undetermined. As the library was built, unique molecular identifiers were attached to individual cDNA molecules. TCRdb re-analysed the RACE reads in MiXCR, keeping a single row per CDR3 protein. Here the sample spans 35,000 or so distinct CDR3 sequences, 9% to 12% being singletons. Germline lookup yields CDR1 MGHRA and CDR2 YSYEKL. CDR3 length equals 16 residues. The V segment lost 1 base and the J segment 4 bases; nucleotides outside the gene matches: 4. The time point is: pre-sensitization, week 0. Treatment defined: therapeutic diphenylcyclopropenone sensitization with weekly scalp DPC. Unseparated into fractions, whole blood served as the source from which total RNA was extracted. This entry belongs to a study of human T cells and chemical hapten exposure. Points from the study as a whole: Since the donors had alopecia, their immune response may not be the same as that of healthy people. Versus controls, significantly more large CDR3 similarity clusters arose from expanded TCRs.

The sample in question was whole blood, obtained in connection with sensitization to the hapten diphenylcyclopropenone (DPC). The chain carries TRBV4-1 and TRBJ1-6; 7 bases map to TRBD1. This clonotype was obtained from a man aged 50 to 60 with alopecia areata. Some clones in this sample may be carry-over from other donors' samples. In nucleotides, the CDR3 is TGCGCCAGCAGCCAAGGACAGGGAGGTTATAATTCACCCCTCCACTTT. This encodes CASSQGQGGYNSPLHF.